Presented here are 15 T cell receptor beta chains from one specimen sequenced in a study of shared clonotypes between healthy human individuals. Assay used: immunoSEQ multiplex PCR; TCRdb lists only in-frame clones, some missing. The sample records under 600,000 clones, almost 80% being singletons. Sequenced input: PBMCs. Receptors originate from a woman in her thirties or forties in good health. Some clones in this sample may be carry-over from other donors' samples.

V and J are TRBV27 and TRBJ2-5; TRBD2 matches 9 bases. CDR1 and CDR2 from the germline V gene are MNHEY and SMNVEV (reference sequence). The CDR3 sequence is 15 residues long. The J segment lost 5 bases and the V segment lost 7 bases, leaving 11 bases of the junction unmatched. CDR3 sequence reads: CASNSISGSKETQYF. CDR3 DNA: TGTGCCAGCAACTCGATTAGCGGGAGCAAGGAGACCCAGTACTTC.

The V gene is TRBV18, the J gene TRBJ1-1; 7 nucleotides align to TRBD1. V trimming: 6 bases; J trimming: 0 bases; junction bases outside the gene matches: 10. Germline loops: CDR1 KGHSH, CDR2 LQKENI. The CDR3 is 16 residues long. This CDR3 reads CASSLSYRGLNTEAFF. CDR3 coding DNA: TGTGCCAGCTCCCTCTCCTACAGGGGCCTGAACACTGAAGCTTTCTTT.

This clone showed up just once. This chain links TRBV5-4 with TRBJ2-3; TRBD2 agrees at 8 bases. Germline V gene sequence: CDR1 SGHNT, CDR2 YYREEE (reference sequence). Trimming removed 2 bases from V and 5 bases from J; junction bases left unmatched: 1. The CDR3 spans 13 residues. CDR3 coding DNA: TGTGCCAGCAGCTTAGCGGGAGAAGATACGCAGTATTTT. Residues: CASSLAGEDTQYF.

The V gene is TRBV25-1, the J gene TRBJ2-1; 8 bases fit TRBD2. J lost 5 bases, V lost 2 bases, and 8 bases had no gene match. Germline V gene data show CDR1 as MGHDK and CDR2 as SYGVNS. The CDR3 runs 16 residues. DNA of the CDR3: TGTGCCAGCAGTGAAATAGTACTAGCGGAACACAATGAGCAGTTCTTC. It yields the protein CASSEIVLAEHNEQFF.

The gene calls are TRBV27 and TRBJ2-2; a possible D gene is TRBD2 (6 bases). The germline V gene has CDR1 MNHEY and CDR2 SMNVEV (reference sequence). The length of the CDR3 is 16 residues. V lost 5 bases and J lost 7, with 20 bases in between. The CDR3 loop reads CASSRIPGLSGGELFF. CDR3 nucleotides: TGTGCCAGCAGTCGAATACCCGGACTAAGCGGCGGGGAGCTGTTTTTT.

The chain recombines TRBV13 with TRBJ2-5; 10 bases agree with TRBD1. The CDR3 loop spans 17 amino acids. The V gene's germline CDR1 is PRHDT and CDR2 FYEKMQ (reference sequence). The ends lost 0 bases at V and 1 base at J; junction bases unmatched: 5. The CDR3 loop is CASSLGGGTGAQETQYF. The CDR3 DNA sequence: TGTGCCAGCAGCTTAGGGGGAGGGACAGGGGCCCAAGAGACCCAGTACTTC.

The chain combines TRBV4-3 with TRBJ2-3; a possible D gene is TRBD2 (6 bases). Germline V gene lookup returns CDR1 LGHNA and CDR2 YSLEER. V dropped 5 bases and J dropped 6 bases, with 15 bases sitting between them. The CDR3 is 14 residues long. The CDR3, as DNA: TGCGCCAGCAGCGGAACGGCTAGCGCCGATACGCAGTATTTT. Amino acid sequence: CASSGTASADTQYF.

The chain recombines TRBV10-1 with TRBJ2-7; no definite D call. CDR1 is WNHNN and CDR2 is SYGVQD in the germline V gene (reference sequence). Trimming removed 0 bases from V and 2 bases from J, with 11 bases in between. The CDR3 extends over 15 amino acids. CDR3 sequence (DNA): TGCGCCAGCAGTGAGTCCGGTCGGAACCCCTACGAGCAGTACTTC. Amino acids: CASSESGRNPYEQYF.

The rearrangement links TRBV18 to TRBJ2-1; 11 bases align to TRBD2. Germline values: CDR1 KGHSH, CDR2 LQKENI. This CDR3 contains 15 residues. The trim removed 4 bases at V and 6 bases at J, leaving 5 bases unmatched. CDR3 residues: CASSLTGTSGNEQFF. CDR3 nucleotides: TGTGCCAGCTCACTGACCGGGACTAGCGGCAATGAGCAGTTCTTC.

In this sample, this clone turned up once. The V and J genes are TRBV19 and TRBJ1-1; 7 bases fit TRBD1. From germline, CDR1 is LNHDA and CDR2 SQIVND (reference sequence). The CDR3 contains 16 residues. After removal of 6 bases from V and 1 base from J, the junction contained 11 bases not matched to a gene. DNA for the CDR3: TGTGCCAGTAGCGTTACAGGACAGGTCACGAACACTGAAGCTTTCTTT. Translating gives CASSVTGQVTNTEAFF.

V and J are TRBV4-2 and TRBJ2-5; 7 nucleotides match TRBD2. The DNA end lines up better with TRBJ2-7; the J call may be wrong. CDR1 and CDR2 (germline): LGHNA, YNFKEQ. The CDR3 covers 17 residues. CDR3 region: CASSQSVSREILYEQYF. The CDR3, as DNA: TGTGCCAGCAGCCAATCGGTATCGCGGGAGATTCTCTACGAGCAGTACTTC.

The chain employs TRBV4-1 and TRBJ2-3; maybe TRBD2 (6 bases). Germline loops: CDR1 MGHRA, CDR2 YSYEKL. The ends were cut back, 1 base at V and 4 bases at J, with 15 bases in the middle. The CDR3 totals 16 residues. The chain's CDR3 is CASSQGASAAPDTQYF. CDR3 sequence (DNA): TGCGCCAGCAGCCAAGGGGCTAGCGCGGCCCCAGATACGCAGTATTTT.

The chain links TRBV10-3 to TRBJ2-5; 7 bases fit TRBD1. Unmatched junction bases numbered 15, after V lost 0 bases and J lost 2 bases. CDR3 length: 19 amino acids. The germline V gene encodes CDR1 ENHRY and CDR2 SYGVKD. CDR3 sequence reads: CAISESLVTGGQDQETQYF. CDR3 DNA: TGTGCCATCAGTGAGTCTCTGGTGACTGGCGGACAGGATCAAGAGACCCAGTACTTC.

The rearrangement uses TRBV7-9 and TRBJ1-2, with 7 bases matching TRBD1. The CDR3 is 14 residues long. The J segment lost 4 bases and the V segment lost 5 bases, leaving 7 bases of the junction unmatched. Germline V CDR1 and CDR2: SEHNR, FQNEAQ (reference sequence). This CDR3 is CASSPLGGFYGYTF. The CDR3 coding sequence is TGTGCCAGCAGCCCCCTAGGGGGCTTCTATGGCTACACCTTC. Drawing the rest from reference TRBV7-9 and TRBJ1-2, the complete variable domain is DTGVSQNPRHKITKRGQNVTFRCDPISEHNRLYWYRQTLGQGPEFLTYFQNEAQLEKSRLLSDRFSAERPKGSFSTLEIQRTEQGDSAMYLCASSPLGGFYGYTFGSGTRLTVV.

Here the CDR3 DNA reads TGTGCCAGCAGCGTAGGGGCAGGGGCCAGGAACACTGAAGCTTTCTTT. Translation gives CASSVGAGARNTEAFF. The rearrangement links TRBV9 to TRBJ1-1, with D possibly being TRBD1 (6 bases). V gave up 0 bases and J gave up 1 base, with 13 bases separating them. Germline assignment: CDR1 SGDLS and CDR2 YYNGEE. There are 16 residues in the CDR3.